These 18 T cell receptor beta chains share one sample of origin, sequenced in a study of control samples from healthy donors and cancer patients. TCRdb keeps only in-frame clones here, not all; method: immunoSEQ multiplex PCR. The data contain 130,000 to 150,000 clones, roughly 90% of them singletons. The sequenced material came from blood. These receptors came from a man aged 30 to 45 in good health.

The V gene is TRBV29-1, the J gene TRBJ2-3, with 8 bases matching TRBD1. Germline CDR1 is SQVTM and CDR2 is ANQGSEA. This CDR3 has 16 amino acids. V was clipped by 0 bases and J by 2 bases; unmatched bases: 7. The CDR3 sequence is CSVEDADRVFTDTQYF. CDR3 nucleotide sequence: TGCAGCGTTGAAGATGCGGACAGGGTTTTCACAGATACGCAGTATTTT.

V usage is TRBV7-4 and J usage is TRBJ2-7; a weak D match, TRBD2 (6 bases). The CDR3 extends over 14 amino acids. Germline CDR1 and CDR2: SGHVT and SQSDAQ. Trimming cost V 6 bases and J 4 bases, with 16 bases left between them. The DNA for the CDR3 is TGTGCCAGCAGGAAAACGGGACTGCAGTACGAGCAGTACTTC. Translating it yields CASRKTGLQYEQYF.

The chain couples TRBV7-9 to TRBJ1-4; a possible D gene is TRBD1 (5 bases). V lost 4 bases, J lost 3 bases, and 12 bases lay in between. Germline lookup yields CDR1 SEHNR and CDR2 FQNEAQ (reference sequence). This CDR3 comprises 15 residues. CDR3 in amino acids: CASSSPGRANEKLFF. CDR3 DNA sequence: TGTGCCAGCAGCTCGCCGGGACGTGCTAATGAAAAACTGTTTTTT.

The chain is built from TRBV9 and TRBJ2-3; D uncertain. CDR1 and CDR2 from the germline V gene are SGDLS and YYNGEE. The CDR3 loop spans 14 amino acids. Trimming stripped 2 bases from V and 0 bases from J, with 7 bases between. CDR3 bases: TGTGCCAGCAGCGTGGGCCGGAGCACAGATACGCAGTATTTT. This translates into CASSVGRSTDTQYF.

The chain has TRBV19 and TRBJ1-6; 7 bases align to TRBD1. The germline V gene encodes CDR1 LNHDA and CDR2 SQIVND (reference sequence). Trimming at V came to 9 bases and at J to 8 bases, leaving 4 bases not matched to a gene. This CDR3 comprises 12 residues. CDR3 residues: CASRDRYSPLHF. In DNA form, the CDR3 reads TGTGCCAGCCGGGACAGATATTCACCCCTCCACTTT.

The chain links TRBV18 to TRBJ2-7; 10 bases match TRBD1. Germline assignment: CDR1 KGHSH and CDR2 LQKENI. This CDR3 spans 17 amino acids. V was pared by 2 bases and J by 2 bases, with 9 bases of the junction left unmatched. The CDR3 protein is CASSPRTGQGEPYEQYF. In DNA form, the CDR3 reads TGTGCCAGCTCACCAAGAACCGGACAGGGGGAACCCTACGAGCAGTACTTC.

The chain uses TRBV5-1 and TRBJ2-5; the match to TRBD1 covers 11 bases. Losses at the gene ends were 0 bases for V and 2 bases for J; bases not matched to a gene: 3. The CDR3 has 16 residues. Germline values: CDR1 SGHRS, CDR2 YFSETQ. In DNA, the CDR3 is TGCGCCAGCAGCTTGGCGGGACAGGGGGGGCAAGAGACCCAGTACTTC. Residues: CASSLAGQGGQETQYF.

The chain couples TRBV27 to TRBJ1-2, with no clear D. CDR1 is MNHEY, CDR2 SMNVEV, per germline (reference sequence). V gave up 4 bases and J gave up 7 bases, with 10 bases separating them. The CDR3 contains 12 residues. CDR3 DNA sequence: TGTGCCAGCAGTTCCCTAGCTGGTGGCTACACCTTC. Its protein product is CASSSLAGGYTF.

The chain recombines TRBV19 with TRBJ1-6, with D hard to call. This CDR3 spans 13 amino acids. Germline V gene sequence: CDR1 LNHDA, CDR2 SQIVND (reference sequence). Trimming pared 11 bases from V and 7 bases from J, leaving 15 bases between. Here the CDR3 DNA reads TGTGCCGCCTCCCGGGAGATCAATTCACCCCTCCACTTT. Encoded protein: CAASREINSPLHF. Full variable domain (remainder filled in from reference TRBV19 and TRBJ1-6): DGGITQSPKYLFRKEGQNVTLSCEQNLNHDAMYWYRQDPGQGLRLIYYSQIVNDFQKGDIAEGYSVSREKKESFPLTVTSAQKNPTAFYLCAASREINSPLHFGNGTRLTVT.

The chain is built from TRBV9 and TRBJ2-7; 11 bases match TRBD2. With V trimmed by 0 bases and J by 3 bases, 2 bases remained unmatched. From germline, CDR1 is SGDLS and CDR2 YYNGEE. The CDR3 runs 15 residues. CDR3 in DNA: TGTGCCAGCAGCGTAGGTAGCGGGAGGGTCTACGAGCAGTACTTC. Translated: CASSVGSGRVYEQYF. The full variable domain, with the rest looked up from reference TRBV9 and TRBJ2-7, is DSGVTQTPKHLITATGQRVTLRCSPRSGDLSVYWYQQSLDQGLQFLIQYYNGEERAKGNILERFSAQQFPDLHSELNLSSLELGDSALYFCASSVGSGRVYEQYFGPGTRLTVT.

The genes are TRBV19 and TRBJ1-2, with 12 bases aligning to TRBD1. The ends lost 7 bases at V and 2 bases at J; junction bases unmatched: 2. The CDR3 has 14 residues. CDR1 and CDR2 from the germline V gene are LNHDA and SQIVND (reference sequence). CDR3 amino acids: CASKGTGGNYGYTF. The CDR3 DNA reads as TGTGCCAGTAAGGGGACAGGGGGCAACTATGGCTACACCTTC.

The rearrangement joins TRBV2 to TRBJ2-6, with TRBD1 matching 10 bases. Germline-derived CDR1 and CDR2 are SNHLY and FYNNEI. The CDR3 spans 16 residues. The V gene end was trimmed by 6 bases and the J gene end by 2 bases; junction bases not matched to a gene: 4. The CDR3 DNA is TGTGCCAGCAGAACAGGACAGGGGGCTGGGGCCAACGTCCTGACTTTC. Its protein is CASRTGQGAGANVLTF.

The chain links TRBV7-9 to TRBJ1-2; D gene unclear. Trimming took off 4 bases at V and 7 bases at J, with 10 bases between the two ends. Germline-derived CDR1 and CDR2 are SEHNR and FQNEAQ (reference sequence). There are 12 residues in the CDR3. As DNA, the CDR3 is TGTGCCAGCAGCTGGACCGACTCTGGCTACACCTTC. Its protein is CASSWTDSGYTF.

The chain's CDR3 is CASRTAGGETQYF. The CDR3, as DNA: TGTGCCAGCAGGACAGCGGGGGGGGAGACCCAGTACTTC. J is TRBJ2-5 and V is TRBV7-2, with 10 bases matching TRBD2. Germline CDR1 reads SGHTA; CDR2 reads FQGNSA. V shed 6 bases, J shed 5 bases, and the junction held 3 bases outside the gene matches. The CDR3 loop spans 13 amino acids.

This clone was observed once. The V gene is TRBV6-2 or TRBV6-3, the J gene TRBJ1-5; tentative D call: TRBD1 (6 bases). The ends were cut back, 0 bases at V and 6 bases at J, with 12 bases in the middle. Per the germline V gene, CDR1 is MNHEY and CDR2 is SVGEGT. This CDR3 is 15 amino acids long. CDR3 DNA: TGTGCCAGCAGTTACTCGGCAGGGGCGGTTCAGCCCCAGCATTTT. Protein sequence: CASSYSAGAVQPQHF.

The genes are TRBV7-9 and TRBJ2-3; 11 bases are a match to TRBD1. The CDR3 consists of 16 residues. Germline V gene lookup returns CDR1 SEHNR and CDR2 FQNEAQ (reference sequence). V was clipped by 6 bases and J by 5 bases; unmatched bases: 10. As DNA, the CDR3 is TGTGCCAGCAGTTGGACAGGGGGCGCAGTTGAAGATACGCAGTATTTT. Translation: CASSWTGGAVEDTQYF.

V is TRBV5-5 and J is TRBJ2-3; D is undetermined. Germline CDR1 and CDR2: SGHKS and YYEKEE (reference sequence). V dropped 0 bases and J dropped 0 bases, with 11 bases sitting between them. CDR3 length equals 16 residues. The CDR3 DNA sequence: TGTGCCAGCAGCTTGGCGGCGCCCACTAGCACAGATACGCAGTATTTT. Amino acid sequence: CASSLAAPTSTDTQYF.

The chain recombines TRBV11-3 with TRBJ2-2; the match to TRBD2 covers 8 bases. Per germline, CDR1 SGHNT and CDR2 YENEEA. V gave up 5 bases and J gave up 5 bases; unmatched junction bases: 10. The length of the CDR3 is 16 residues. The CDR3 DNA reads TGTGCCAGCAGCCTCAGAGCGGGAGCGGGGACCGGGGAGCTGTTTTTT. It translates to CASSLRAGAGTGELFF.